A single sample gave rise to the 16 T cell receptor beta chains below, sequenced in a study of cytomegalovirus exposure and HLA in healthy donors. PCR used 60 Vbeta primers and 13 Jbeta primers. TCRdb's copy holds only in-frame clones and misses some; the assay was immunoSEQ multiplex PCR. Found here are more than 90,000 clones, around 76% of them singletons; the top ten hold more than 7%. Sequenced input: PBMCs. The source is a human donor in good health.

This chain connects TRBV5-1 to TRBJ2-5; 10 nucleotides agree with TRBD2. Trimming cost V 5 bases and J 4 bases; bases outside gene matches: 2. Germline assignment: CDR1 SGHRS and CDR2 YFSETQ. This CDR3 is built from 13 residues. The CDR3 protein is CASRVAGGETQYF. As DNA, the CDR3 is TGCGCCAGCAGGGTAGCGGGGGGAGAGACCCAGTACTTC. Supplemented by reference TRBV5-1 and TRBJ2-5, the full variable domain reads KAGVTQTPRYLIKTRGQQVTLSCSPISGHRSVSWYQQTPGQGLQFLFEYFSETQRNKGNFPGRFSGRQFSNSRSEMNVSTLELGDSALYLCASRVAGGETQYFGPGTRLLVL.

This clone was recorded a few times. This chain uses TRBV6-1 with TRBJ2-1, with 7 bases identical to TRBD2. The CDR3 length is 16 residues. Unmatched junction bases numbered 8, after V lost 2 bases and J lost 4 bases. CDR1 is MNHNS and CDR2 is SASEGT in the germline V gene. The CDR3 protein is CASSELASGNYNEQFF. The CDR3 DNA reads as TGTGCCAGCAGTGAATTAGCTAGCGGAAATTACAATGAGCAGTTCTTC.

CDR3 residues: CASSPTTYNEQFF. The DNA for the CDR3 is TGTGCCAGCAGCCCGACAACATACAATGAGCAGTTCTTC. The chain has TRBV11-2 and TRBJ2-1; D is uncertain. Germline CDR1 SGHAT, CDR2 FQNNGV. The CDR3 contains 13 residues. Trimming took 5 bases from V and 4 from J, leaving 9 bases between them.

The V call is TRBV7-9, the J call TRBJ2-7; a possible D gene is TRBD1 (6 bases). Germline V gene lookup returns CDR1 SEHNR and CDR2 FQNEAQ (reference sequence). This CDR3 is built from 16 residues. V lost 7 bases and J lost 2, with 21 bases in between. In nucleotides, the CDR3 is TGTGCCAGCAACATAATTGGGGGCAGGGAAGCCTACGAGCAGTACTTC. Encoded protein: CASNIIGGREAYEQYF.

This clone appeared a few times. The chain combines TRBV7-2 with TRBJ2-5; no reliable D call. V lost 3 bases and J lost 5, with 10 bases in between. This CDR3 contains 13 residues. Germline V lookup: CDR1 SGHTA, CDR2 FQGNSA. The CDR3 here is CASSFADGETQYF. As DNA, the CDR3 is TGTGCCAGCAGCTTTGCGGATGGGGAGACCCAGTACTTC.

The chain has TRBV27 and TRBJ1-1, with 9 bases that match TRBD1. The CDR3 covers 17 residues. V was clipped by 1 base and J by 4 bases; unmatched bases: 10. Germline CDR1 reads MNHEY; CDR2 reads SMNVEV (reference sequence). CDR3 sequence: CASSLWGDRVVGTEAFF. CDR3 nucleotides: TGTGCCAGCAGTTTATGGGGGGACAGGGTTGTGGGCACTGAAGCTTTCTTT.

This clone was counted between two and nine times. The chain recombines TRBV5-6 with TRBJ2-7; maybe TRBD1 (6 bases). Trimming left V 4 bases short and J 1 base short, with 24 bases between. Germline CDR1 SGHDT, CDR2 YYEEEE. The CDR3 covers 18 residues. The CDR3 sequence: CASSPEVSWGQKSYEQYF. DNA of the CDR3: TGTGCCAGCAGCCCCGAGGTGTCCTGGGGGCAAAAGTCCTACGAGCAGTACTTC.

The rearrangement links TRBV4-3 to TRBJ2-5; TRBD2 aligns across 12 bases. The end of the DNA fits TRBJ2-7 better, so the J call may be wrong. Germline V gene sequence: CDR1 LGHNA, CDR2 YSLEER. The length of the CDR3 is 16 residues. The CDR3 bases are TGCGCCAGCAGCCCGGGACTAGCGGGCCGAGCCTACGAGCAGTACTTC. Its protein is CASSPGLAGRAYEQYF.

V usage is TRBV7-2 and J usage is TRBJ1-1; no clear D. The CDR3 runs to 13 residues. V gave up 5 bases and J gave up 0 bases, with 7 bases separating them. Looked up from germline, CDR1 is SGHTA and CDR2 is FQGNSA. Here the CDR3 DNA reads TGTGCCAGCAGCCTGTACATGAACACTGAAGCTTTCTTT. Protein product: CASSLYMNTEAFF.

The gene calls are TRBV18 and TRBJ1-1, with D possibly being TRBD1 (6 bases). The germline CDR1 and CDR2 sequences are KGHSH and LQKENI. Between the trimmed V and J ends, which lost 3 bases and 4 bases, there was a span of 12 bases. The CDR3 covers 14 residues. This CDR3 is CASSPWGGATEAFF. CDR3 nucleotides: TGTGCCAGCTCACCCTGGGGGGGGGCCACTGAAGCTTTCTTT.

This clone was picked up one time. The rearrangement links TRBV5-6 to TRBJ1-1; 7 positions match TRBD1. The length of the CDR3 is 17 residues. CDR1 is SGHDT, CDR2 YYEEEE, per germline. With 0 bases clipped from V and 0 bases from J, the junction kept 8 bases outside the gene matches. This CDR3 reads CASSLALQGRMNTEAFF. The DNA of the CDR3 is TGTGCCAGCAGCTTGGCGCTACAGGGGCGCATGAACACTGAAGCTTTCTTT.

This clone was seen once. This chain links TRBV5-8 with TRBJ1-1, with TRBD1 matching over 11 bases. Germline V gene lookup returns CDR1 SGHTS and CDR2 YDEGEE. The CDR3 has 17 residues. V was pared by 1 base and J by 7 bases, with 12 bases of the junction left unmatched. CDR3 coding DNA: TGTGCCAGCAGCTTGAGGACAGGGGGCTCGCGGCGCCATGAAGCTTTCTTT. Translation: CASSLRTGGSRRHEAFF.

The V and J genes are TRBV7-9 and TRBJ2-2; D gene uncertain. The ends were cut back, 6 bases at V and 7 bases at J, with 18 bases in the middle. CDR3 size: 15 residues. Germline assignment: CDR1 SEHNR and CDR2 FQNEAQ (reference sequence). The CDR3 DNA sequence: TGTGCCAGCAGATCCCCCCTGAGTGTCCACGGGGAGCTGTTTTTT. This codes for CASRSPLSVHGELFF.

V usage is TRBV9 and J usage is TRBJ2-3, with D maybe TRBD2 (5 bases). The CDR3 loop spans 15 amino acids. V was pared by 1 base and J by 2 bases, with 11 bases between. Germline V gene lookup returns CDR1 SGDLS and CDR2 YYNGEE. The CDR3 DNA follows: TGTGCCAGCAGCGTAACCGGGGAGAACACAGATACGCAGTATTTT. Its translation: CASSVTGENTDTQYF.

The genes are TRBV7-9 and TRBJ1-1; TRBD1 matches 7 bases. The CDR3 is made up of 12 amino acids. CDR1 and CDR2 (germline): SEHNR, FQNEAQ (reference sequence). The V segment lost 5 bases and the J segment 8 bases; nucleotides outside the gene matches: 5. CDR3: CASSRTGAEAFF. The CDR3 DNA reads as TGTGCCAGCAGCCGAACAGGGGCCGAAGCTTTCTTT.

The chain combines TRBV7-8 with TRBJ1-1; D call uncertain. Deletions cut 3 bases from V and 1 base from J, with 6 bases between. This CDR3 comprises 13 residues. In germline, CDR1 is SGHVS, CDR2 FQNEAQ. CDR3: CASSFRSNTEAFF. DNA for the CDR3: TGTGCCAGCAGCTTCAGGTCGAACACTGAAGCTTTCTTT.